What follows are 27 T cell receptor beta chains derived from one specimen sequenced in a study of human T cells and chemical hapten exposure. Time point meaning: patch test 1, 2 weeks after DPC sensitization. Treatment indicated: therapeutic diphenylcyclopropenone sensitization with weekly scalp DPC. TCRdb redid the calling of the RACE reads with MiXCR, one entry per CDR3 protein. This table has over 11,000 distinct CDR3 sequences, around 17% appearing once. The specimen was whole blood, collected in connection with sensitization to the hapten diphenylcyclopropenone (DPC). These receptors all stem from a woman in her thirties with alopecia areata. Some clones in this sample may be carry-over from other donors' samples.

This clonotype was observed many times. V is TRBV6-1 and J is TRBJ2-7; perhaps TRBD1 as D (6 bases). In germline, CDR1 is MNHNS, CDR2 SASEGT. The V and J ends lost 5 bases and 1 base respectively, with 12 bases between them. There are 14 residues in the CDR3. The CDR3 region is CASSPLGQSYEQYV. The CDR3 DNA is TGTGCCAGCAGTCCCCTAGGACAGTCCTACGAGCAGTACGTC.

A few counts support this clonotype. The CDR3 region is CASSPGQRTDTQYF. The DNA of the CDR3 is TGTGCCAGCAGCCCCGGACAGCGGACGGATACGCAGTATTTT. The chain joins TRBV5-4 to TRBJ2-3; tentative D call: TRBD1 (6 bases). The germline V and J ends were trimmed by 4 bases and 6 bases, with 15 bases remaining between them. This CDR3 region has 14 residues. Germline-derived CDR1 and CDR2 are SGHNT and YYREEE (reference sequence).

The rearrangement uses TRBV20-1 and TRBJ2-1, with D tentatively TRBD1 (6 bases). This CDR3 has 12 residues. The germline V gene encodes CDR1 DFQATT and CDR2 SNEGSKA (reference sequence). This CDR3 reads CCSNRAYNEQFF. In DNA, the CDR3 is TGCTGTAGTAACAGGGCCTACAATGAGCAGTTCTTC.

This clonotype was counted many times. This rearrangement joins TRBV11-2 to TRBJ2-1; TRBD2 matches at 7 bases. V shed 5 bases and J 0 bases; nucleotides not matched to a gene: 4. This CDR3 spans 15 amino acids. The germline CDR1 and CDR2 sequences are SGHAT and FQNNGV. The CDR3 region has the DNA TGTGCCAGCAGCGTGGGACTACGCTCCTACAATGAGCAGTTCTTC. It translates to CASSVGLRSYNEQFF.

This clonotype has ten or more counts. The J gene is TRBJ1-2, the V gene TRBV9; 9 bases agree with TRBD1. This CDR3 is 17 amino acids long. Germline V gene lookup returns CDR1 SGDLS and CDR2 YYNGEE. The trim removed 3 bases at V and 4 bases at J, leaving 13 bases unmatched. This CDR3 reads CASSGGGSTGGFYGYTF. CDR3 nucleotide sequence: TGTGCCAGCAGCGGTGGTGGGTCGACAGGGGGTTTCTATGGCTACACCTTC.

This clonotype has a count of ten or more. V gene TRBV12-3 or TRBV12-4 combines with J gene TRBJ1-5; no clear D. With 1 base removed from V and 7 bases from J, the gap between germline ends came to 2 bases. The CDR3 is 11 amino acids. The CDR3 DNA follows: TGTGCCAGCAGTTTAGGACAGCCCCAGCATTTT. It codes for CASSLGQPQHF.

Judged by abundance, this clonotype is medium-sized. The chain couples TRBV7-9 to TRBJ1-2; D is possibly TRBD1 (6 bases). Trimming removed 3 bases from V and 4 bases from J, with 9 bases in between. CDR3 size: 13 residues. From germline, CDR1 is SEHNR and CDR2 FQNEAQ (reference sequence). The CDR3 bases are TGTGCCAGCAGCTTCCAGGGGCTCTATGGCTACACCTTC. It encodes CASSFQGLYGYTF.

This chain uses TRBV20-1 with TRBJ2-3; D gene ambiguous. Germline V gene data show CDR1 as DFQATT and CDR2 as SNEGSKA (reference sequence). This CDR3 region has 15 residues. V was clipped by 4 bases and J by 2 bases, with 16 bases between them. The CDR3, as DNA: TGCAGTGCTACCCTTCAGGAGCCCGTCACAGATACGCAGTATTTT. Protein product: CSATLQEPVTDTQYF.

This clonotype is labeled as medium-sized. This chain uses TRBV20-1 with TRBJ2-1; 11 nucleotides match TRBD2. The CDR3 loop spans 13 amino acids. Germline lookup yields CDR1 DFQATT and CDR2 SNEGSKA (reference sequence). Trimming removed 6 bases from V and 4 bases from J; junction bases left unmatched: 2. The DNA for the CDR3 is TGCAGTGCCACTAGCGGGGGTTACAATGAGCAGTTCTTC. Translating gives CSATSGGYNEQFF.

This clonotype was observed many times. The chain employs TRBV7-9 and TRBJ2-1, with a weak D call TRBD1 (6 bases). V was clipped by 5 bases and J by 6 bases, with 14 bases between them. Germline CDR1 SEHNR, CDR2 FQNEAQ (reference sequence). The CDR3 is 14 residues long. This CDR3 is CASSPPGASNEQFF. In DNA form, the CDR3 reads TGTGCCAGCAGCCCACCAGGGGCCTCCAATGAGCAGTTCTTC. Full variable domain (remainder filled in from reference TRBV7-9 and TRBJ2-1): DTGVSQNPRHKITKRGQNVTFRCDPISEHNRLYWYRQTLGQGPEFLTYFQNEAQLEKSRLLSDRFSAERPKGSFSTLEIQRTEQGDSAMYLCASSPPGASNEQFFGPGTRLTVL.

This clonotype occurred many times. The rearrangement uses TRBV28 and TRBJ1-4; D call uncertain. The CDR3 has 12 residues. Trimming removed 6 bases from V and 16 bases from J, with 18 bases in between. The germline CDR1 and CDR2 sequences are MDHEN and SYDVKM. The CDR3 nucleotides read TGTGCCAGCAGCCCCACACTCGGGAGGCGGTTTTTT. It encodes CASSPTLGRRFF.

Within the sample, this clonotype is medium-sized (0.01 to 0.1%). This rearrangement joins TRBV6-6 to TRBJ2-3; D is unclear. Trimming shortened V by 3 bases and J by 5 bases, and 9 bases separated the two germline ends. The germline V gene has CDR1 MNHNY and CDR2 SVGAGI (reference sequence). This CDR3 comprises 13 residues. The CDR3 DNA follows: TGTGCCAGCAGTTATCCGCGGCTAGATACGCAGTATTTT. Protein: CASSYPRLDTQYF.

This clonotype has a single count. V gene TRBV28 combines with J gene TRBJ1-5, with TRBD1 identical over 10 bases. The CDR3 runs 14 residues. J gave up 7 bases and V 7 bases, and 7 bases lay outside the gene matches. The germline CDR1 and CDR2 sequences are MDHEN and SYDVKM. Written as DNA, the CDR3 is TGTGCCAGCATCGGGACAGGGGAAGTCCAGCCCCAGCATTTT. It specifies CASIGTGEVQPQHF.

The chain has TRBV10-3 and TRBJ2-5; D possibly corresponds to TRBD1 (6 bases). The CDR3 consists of 14 residues. V lost 5 bases and J 2 bases, leaving 12 bases between the germline ends. The V gene's germline CDR1 is ENHRY and CDR2 SYGVKD. The chain's CDR3 is CAISTGQTQETQYF. The CDR3 nucleotides read TGTGCCATCAGTACCGGACAGACTCAAGAGACCCAGTACTTC.

This clonotype qualifies as medium-sized. V gene TRBV29-1 combines with J gene TRBJ2-3; D may be TRBD2 (5 bases). This CDR3 region has 11 residues. V was trimmed by 6 bases and J by 4 bases, leaving 8 bases between them. CDR1 SQVTM and CDR2 ANQGSEA come from the germline V gene. The CDR3 spells CSVQLADTQYF. For the CDR3, the DNA is TGCAGCGTACAACTAGCAGATACGCAGTATTTT.

The J gene is TRBJ2-4, the V gene TRBV19; D is perhaps TRBD2 (6 bases). This CDR3 spans 15 amino acids. CDR1 is LNHDA and CDR2 is SQIVND in the germline V gene (reference sequence). Trimming took off 4 bases at V and 0 bases at J, with 10 bases between the two ends. CDR3 nucleotide sequence: TGTGCCAGTAGTAGCGGGGCCCTAGCCAAAAACATTCAGTACTTC. It is translated as CASSSGALAKNIQYF.

At least ten counts were recorded for this clonotype. The V gene is TRBV9, the J gene TRBJ1-2; D is ambiguous. Looked up from germline, CDR1 is SGDLS and CDR2 is YYNGEE. This CDR3 is built from 15 residues. V shed 4 bases and J shed 0 bases, with 13 bases lying between them. CDR3 in amino acids: CASSSRRRANYGYTF. The CDR3 nucleotides read TGTGCCAGCAGCTCCCGGCGAAGGGCTAACTATGGCTACACCTTC.

In this sample, this clonotype turned up a few times. The chain has TRBV7-2 and TRBJ2-3, with 8 bases matching TRBD2. This CDR3 region has 15 residues. V shed 5 bases, J shed 4 bases, and the junction held 8 bases outside the gene matches. In germline, CDR1 is SGHTA, CDR2 FQGNSA. Here the CDR3 DNA reads TGTGCCAGCAGCCTGGGACTAGTGACGCCAGATACGCAGTATTTT. Its protein is CASSLGLVTPDTQYF.

This clonotype is deemed medium-sized. The genes are TRBV5-1 and TRBJ1-1, with TRBD1 matching 7 bases. CDR1 SGHRS and CDR2 YFSETQ come from the germline V gene. This CDR3 has 14 amino acids. V lost 4 bases to trimming and J lost 5 bases; unmatched junction nucleotides: 8. The CDR3 coding sequence is TGCGCCAGCAGCATAACAGGGGCGGAAACTGAAGCTTTCTTT. This sequence encodes CASSITGAETEAFF.

By sample fraction, this clonotype is medium-sized (0.01 to 0.1%). The CDR3 nucleotides read TGTGCCAGCAGCGTTAGCGGGGGGAGCTCCTACAATGAGCAGTTCTTC. This gives the protein CASSVSGGSSYNEQFF. The chain links TRBV14 to TRBJ2-1; TRBD2 aligns across 10 bases. J was trimmed by 0 bases and V by 5 bases; bases with no gene match: 4. This CDR3 region has 16 residues. In germline, CDR1 is SGHDN, CDR2 FVKESK.

This clonotype was counted at least ten times. The rearrangement uses TRBV20-1 and TRBJ2-5; D gene uncertain. Trimming pared 1 base from V and 5 bases from J, leaving 14 bases between. The germline V gene has CDR1 DFQATT and CDR2 SNEGSKA (reference sequence). The CDR3 totals 14 residues. CDR3 sequence reads: CSARVYLSRETQYF. The CDR3 bases are TGCAGTGCTAGAGTATACCTGTCGAGGGAGACCCAGTACTTC.

This clonotype was picked up many times. This CDR3 is CASRPFLTGQETQYF. In nucleotides, the CDR3 is TGTGCCAGCAGACCCTTTTTGACAGGCCAAGAGACCCAGTACTTC. The genes are TRBV5-6 and TRBJ2-5; perhaps TRBD1 as D (6 bases). This CDR3 comprises 15 residues. Trimming left V 5 bases short and J 1 base short, with 15 bases between. CDR1 SGHDT and CDR2 YYEEEE come from the germline V gene.

This clonotype appeared many times. The chain employs TRBV20-1 and TRBJ2-1; maybe TRBD2 (6 bases). CDR1 and CDR2 (germline): DFQATT, SNEGSKA (reference sequence). CDR3 length equals 14 residues. Deletions cut 6 bases from V and 3 bases from J, with 15 bases between. DNA for the CDR3: TGCAGTGCCCCCCTCGGAGGGCTCTACAATGAGCAGTTCTTC. Translated: CSAPLGGLYNEQFF.

The chain employs TRBV7-9 and TRBJ2-5; D unclear. The CDR3 covers 14 residues. V shed 2 bases and J shed 4 bases, with 11 bases lying between them. The V gene's germline CDR1 is SEHNR and CDR2 FQNEAQ (reference sequence). CDR3: CASSLHRQGETQYF. Here the CDR3 DNA reads TGTGCCAGCAGCTTACACCGGCAAGGAGAGACCCAGTACTTC.

This clonotype was observed a few times. Relative to the germline gene, one junction end is altered; a read error may explain this. The chain joins TRBV20-1 to TRBJ2-3; perhaps TRBD1 as D (6 bases). Germline CDR1 and CDR2: DFQATT and SNEGSKA (reference sequence). The CDR3 totals 15 residues. CDR3 protein: CSAGDTGLSTDTQYF. In nucleotides, the CDR3 is TGCAGTGCTGGAGACACAGGGCTGAGCACAGATACGCAGTATTTT.

This chain links TRBV11-3 with TRBJ2-5; no clear D. The germline V and J ends were trimmed by 3 bases and 1 base, with 12 bases remaining between them. The CDR3 contains 15 residues. Looked up from germline, CDR1 is SGHNT and CDR2 is YENEEA. CDR3 in DNA: TGTGCCAGCAGCTTCATGACCGGAATCCAAGAGACCCAGTACTTC. Its protein is CASSFMTGIQETQYF.

This clonotype showed up just once. V and J are TRBV5-4 and TRBJ1-1; D is ambiguous. Germline V lookup: CDR1 SGHNT, CDR2 YYREEE (reference sequence). CDR3 length: 13 amino acids. The ends were cut back, 4 bases at V and 0 bases at J, with 7 bases in the middle. The DNA of the CDR3 is TGTGCCAGCAGCGGCCCACTGAACACTGAAGCTTTCTTT. It codes for CASSGPLNTEAFF.